This T cell receptor beta chain was captured in a study of vaccination and CD4 T cells after COVID-19. Study summary: The stimulus for the cells was overlapping spike peptides derived from SARS-CoV-2, HCoV-NL63, HCoV-OC43 and HCoV-229E. In the control cultures, a CEFX pool, an HIV-1 Nef pool, or no peptide was supplied.

At the Johns Hopkins FTIC core, DNA taken from cultured CD4+ T cells was sequenced by way of the Oncomine TCR Beta short-read assay. A single record per CDR3 protein comes from TCRdb applying MiXCR to the PCR reads. The sample gives more than 4,500 distinct CDR3 sequences, about 47% of which show up once; around 27% is in the top ten. As to treatment: approximately 9-day PBMC culture with coronavirus spike peptide pools or control peptides (ViraFEST assay). All positive PCR tests were dated between March and December 2020, predating US Alpha, Beta and Delta variants. Note on this clonotype: The antigen is not known.

The TCR was taken from a human donor who had recovered from COVID-19. Sequencing input: CD4+ T cells from blood, cultured in vitro.

The CDR3 DNA reads as TGTGCCAGCACACCGCGGGAGTACTCCTACAATGAGCAGTTCTTC. Protein sequence: CASTPREYSYNEQFF. V gene TRBV11-3 combines with J gene TRBJ2-1; 7 nucleotides agree with TRBD2. Germline CDR1 and CDR2: SGHNT and YENEEA. V lost 7 bases and J lost 0; bases outside the gene matches: 6. The CDR3 has 15 residues.